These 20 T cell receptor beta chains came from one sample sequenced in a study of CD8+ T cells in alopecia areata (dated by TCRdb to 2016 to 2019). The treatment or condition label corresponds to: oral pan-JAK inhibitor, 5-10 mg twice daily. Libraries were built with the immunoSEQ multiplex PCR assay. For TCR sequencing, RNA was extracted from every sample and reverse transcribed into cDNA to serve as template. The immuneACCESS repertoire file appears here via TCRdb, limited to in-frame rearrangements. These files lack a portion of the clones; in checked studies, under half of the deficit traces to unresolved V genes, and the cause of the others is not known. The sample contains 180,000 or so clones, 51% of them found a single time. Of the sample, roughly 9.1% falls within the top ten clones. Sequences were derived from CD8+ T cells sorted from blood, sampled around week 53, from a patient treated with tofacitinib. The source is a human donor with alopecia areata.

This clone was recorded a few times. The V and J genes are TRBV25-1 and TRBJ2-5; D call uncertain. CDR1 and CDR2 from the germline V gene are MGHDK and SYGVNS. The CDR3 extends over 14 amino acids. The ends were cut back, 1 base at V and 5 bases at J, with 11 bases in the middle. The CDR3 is CASSELGERETQYF. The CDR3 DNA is TGTGCCAGCAGTGAATTGGGTGAACGGGAGACCCAGTACTTC.

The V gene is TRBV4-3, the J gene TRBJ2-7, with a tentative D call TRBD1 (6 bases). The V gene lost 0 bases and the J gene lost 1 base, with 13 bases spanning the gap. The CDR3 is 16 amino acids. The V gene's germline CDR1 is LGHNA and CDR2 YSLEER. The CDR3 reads CASSQDKGQPSYEQYF. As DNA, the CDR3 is TGCGCCAGCAGCCAAGATAAAGGACAGCCGTCCTACGAGCAGTACTTC.

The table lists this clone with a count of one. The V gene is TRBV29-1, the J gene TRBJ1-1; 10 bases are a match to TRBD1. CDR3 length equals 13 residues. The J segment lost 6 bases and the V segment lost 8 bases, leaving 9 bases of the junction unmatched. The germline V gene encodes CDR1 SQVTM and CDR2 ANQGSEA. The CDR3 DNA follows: TGCAGCCCCGGGGGGGACAGGGGCCCTGAAGCTTTCTTT. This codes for CSPGGDRGPEAFF.

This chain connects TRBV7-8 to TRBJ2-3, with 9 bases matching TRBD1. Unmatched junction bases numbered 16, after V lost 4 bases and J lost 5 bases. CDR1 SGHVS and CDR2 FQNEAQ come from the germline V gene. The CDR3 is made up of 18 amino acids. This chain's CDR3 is CASSSNRIGQGILDTQYF. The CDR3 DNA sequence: TGTGCCAGCAGCTCTAACCGTATCGGACAGGGGATTCTAGATACGCAGTATTTT.

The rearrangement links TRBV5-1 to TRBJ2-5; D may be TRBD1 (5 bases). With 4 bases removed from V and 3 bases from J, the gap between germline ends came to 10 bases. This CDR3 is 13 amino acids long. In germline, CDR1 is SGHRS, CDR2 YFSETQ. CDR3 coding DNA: TGCGCCAGCAGCCAGGGCATGGAAGAGACCCAGTACTTC. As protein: CASSQGMEETQYF.

For the CDR3, the DNA is TGTGCCTGGAGTGCTGGGGAAAAACTGTTTTTT. Translated, it gives CAWSAGEKLFF. The gene calls are TRBV30 and TRBJ1-4, with no clear D. The CDR3 consists of 11 residues. Germline CDR1 reads GTSNPN; CDR2 reads SVGIG (reference sequence). Trimming pared 1 base from V and 8 bases from J, leaving 5 bases between.

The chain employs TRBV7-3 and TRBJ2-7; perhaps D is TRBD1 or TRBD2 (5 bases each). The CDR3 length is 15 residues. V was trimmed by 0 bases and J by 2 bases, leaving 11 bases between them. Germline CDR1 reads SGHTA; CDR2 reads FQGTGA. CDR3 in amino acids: CASSLTGDHAYEQYF. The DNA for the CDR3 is TGTGCCAGCAGCTTAACGGGGGACCACGCCTACGAGCAGTACTTC.

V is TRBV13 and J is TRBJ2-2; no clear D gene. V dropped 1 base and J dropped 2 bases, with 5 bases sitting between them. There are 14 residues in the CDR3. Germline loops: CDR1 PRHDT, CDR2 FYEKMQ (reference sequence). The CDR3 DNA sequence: TGTGCCAGCAGCTTAGAGGATAACACCGGGGAGCTGTTTTTT. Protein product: CASSLEDNTGELFF.

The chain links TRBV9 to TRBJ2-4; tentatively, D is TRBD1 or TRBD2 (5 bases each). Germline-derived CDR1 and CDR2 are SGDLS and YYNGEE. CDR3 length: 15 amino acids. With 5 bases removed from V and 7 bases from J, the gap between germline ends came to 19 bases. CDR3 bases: TGTGCCAGCAGTCTTAGGCCCGGGGCCTTGAACATTCAGTACTTC. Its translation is CASSLRPGALNIQYF.

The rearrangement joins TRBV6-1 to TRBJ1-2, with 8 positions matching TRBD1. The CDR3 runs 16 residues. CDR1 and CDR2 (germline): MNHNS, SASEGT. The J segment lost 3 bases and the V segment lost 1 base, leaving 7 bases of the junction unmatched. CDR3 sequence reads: CASSEGATGEHYGYTF. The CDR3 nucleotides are TGTGCCAGCAGTGAAGGGGCGACAGGGGAACACTATGGCTACACCTTC.

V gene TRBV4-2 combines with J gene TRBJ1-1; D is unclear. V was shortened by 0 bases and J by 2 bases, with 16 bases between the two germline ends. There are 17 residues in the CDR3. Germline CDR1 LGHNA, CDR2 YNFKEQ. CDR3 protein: CASSQDLAGSENTEAFF. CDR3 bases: TGTGCCAGCAGCCAAGACTTGGCCGGGTCGGAAAACACTGAAGCTTTCTTT.

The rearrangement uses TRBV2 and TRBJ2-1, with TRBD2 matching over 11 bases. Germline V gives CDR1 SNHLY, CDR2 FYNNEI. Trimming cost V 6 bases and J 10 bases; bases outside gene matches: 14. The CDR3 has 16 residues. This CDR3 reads CASRDPSGGPSGEQFF. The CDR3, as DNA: TGTGCCAGCAGGGACCCTAGCGGGGGGCCCTCGGGCGAGCAGTTCTTC.

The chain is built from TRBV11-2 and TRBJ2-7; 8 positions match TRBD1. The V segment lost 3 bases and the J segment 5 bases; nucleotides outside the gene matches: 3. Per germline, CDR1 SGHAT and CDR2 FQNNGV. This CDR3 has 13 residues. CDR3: CASSFDRGHEQYF. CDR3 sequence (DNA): TGTGCCAGCAGCTTTGACAGGGGTCACGAGCAGTACTTC.

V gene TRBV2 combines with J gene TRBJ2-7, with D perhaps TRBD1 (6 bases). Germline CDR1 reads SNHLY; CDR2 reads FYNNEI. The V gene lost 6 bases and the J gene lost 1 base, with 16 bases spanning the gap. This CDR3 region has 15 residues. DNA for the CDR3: TGTGCCAGCAGATACTCTAGACAGGCTTCCTACGAGCAGTACTTC. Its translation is CASRYSRQASYEQYF.

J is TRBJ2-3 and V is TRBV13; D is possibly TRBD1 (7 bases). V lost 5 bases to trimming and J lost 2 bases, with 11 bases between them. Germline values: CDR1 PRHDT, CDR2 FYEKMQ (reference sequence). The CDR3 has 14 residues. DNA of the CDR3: TGTGCCAGCAGCGAGGAGGGGGCCACAGATACGCAGTATTTT. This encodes CASSEEGATDTQYF.

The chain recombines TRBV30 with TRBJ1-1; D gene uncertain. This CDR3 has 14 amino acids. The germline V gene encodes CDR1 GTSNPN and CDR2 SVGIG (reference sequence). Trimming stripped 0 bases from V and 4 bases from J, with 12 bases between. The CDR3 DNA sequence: TGTGCCTGGAGTGTAGTATGGGTGAGCACTGAAGCTTTCTTT. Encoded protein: CAWSVVWVSTEAFF.

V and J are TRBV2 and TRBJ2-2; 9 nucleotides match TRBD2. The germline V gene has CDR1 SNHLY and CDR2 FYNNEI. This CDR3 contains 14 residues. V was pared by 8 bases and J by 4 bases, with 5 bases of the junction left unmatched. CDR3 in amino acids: CASEGAGGTGELFF. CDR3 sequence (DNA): TGTGCCAGCGAGGGAGCGGGGGGCACCGGGGAGCTGTTTTTT.

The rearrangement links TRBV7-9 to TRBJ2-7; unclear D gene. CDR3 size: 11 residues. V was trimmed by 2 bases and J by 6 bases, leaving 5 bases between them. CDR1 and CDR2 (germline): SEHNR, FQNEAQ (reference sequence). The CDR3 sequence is CASSLRVEQYF. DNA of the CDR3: TGTGCCAGCAGCTTACGGGTCGAGCAGTACTTC.

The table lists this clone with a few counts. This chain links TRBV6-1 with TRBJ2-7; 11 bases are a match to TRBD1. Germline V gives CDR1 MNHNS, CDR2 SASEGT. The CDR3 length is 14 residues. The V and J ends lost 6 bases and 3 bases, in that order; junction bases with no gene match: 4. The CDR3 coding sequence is TGTGCCAGCAGAACCGGGACAGGGGGCTACGAGCAGTACTTC. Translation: CASRTGTGGYEQYF.

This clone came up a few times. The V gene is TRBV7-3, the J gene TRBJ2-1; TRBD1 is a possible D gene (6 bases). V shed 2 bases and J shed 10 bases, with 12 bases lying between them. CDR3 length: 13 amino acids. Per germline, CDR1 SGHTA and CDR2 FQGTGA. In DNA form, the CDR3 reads TGTGCCAGCAGCTTAGTGGTTAGGGGGGAGCAGTTCTTC. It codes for CASSLVVRGEQFF.